This TCR beta chain appears in the sequencing data of a study of cytomegalovirus exposure and HLA in healthy donors. PCR used 60 Vbeta primers and 13 Jbeta primers. Clones were sequenced by immunoSEQ multiplex PCR, and TCRdb holds only the in-frame ones, with some missing. Of more than 110,000 clones detected, approximately 79% appear once; the ten largest clones hold just over 8.5%. Germline CDR1 and CDR2: SGHTA and FQGTGA. The CDR3 has 15 amino acids. V was pared by 6 bases and J by 10 bases, with 15 bases of the junction left unmatched. This clone has just a few counts. What it recognizes is unknown. Regarding the study as a whole: Later on, an analysis tied 18,000 or so TCR beta sequences to HLA alleles at 0.05 false discovery rate. In a later analysis, HLA-associated beta chains showed higher expansion and lower generation probabilities than comparable chains.

This chain uses TRBV7-3 with TRBJ2-1, with 7 bases that match TRBD2. This clonotype was sampled from a woman aged 45-59 years in good health and CMV-seropositive. Sequenced material: PBMCs. CDR3: CASSPKASGVGEQFF. CDR3 bases: TGTGCCAGCAGTCCGAAAGCGAGCGGGGTCGGGGAGCAGTTCTTC.